The 28 T cell receptor beta chains reported below all come from one sample, sequenced in a study of OX40 agonist ivuxolimab in advanced cancers. Assay: immunoSEQ multiplex PCR; the TCRdb copy retains only in-frame clones and omits some. The table includes approximately 79,000 clones, 85% detected once. Sequences were derived from CD4+ or CD8+ T cells sorted from blood, sampled in a trial of the OX40 agonist ivuxolimab. These receptors were taken from an adult with an advanced solid tumor such as melanoma, head and neck, liver or kidney cancer.

The genes are TRBV6-1 and TRBJ1-2, with D unresolved. V shed 7 bases and J shed 8 bases, with 23 bases lying between them. CDR3 length equals 15 residues. The germline CDR1 and CDR2 sequences are MNHNS and SASEGT. The CDR3 DNA follows: TGTGCCAGCAAAGGGTTAAGTATTAGCTCGAGGGGCTACACCTTC. It encodes CASKGLSISSRGYTF.

The chain joins TRBV5-1 to TRBJ2-3, with D possibly matching TRBD1 (6 bases). V was pared by 2 bases and J by 4 bases, with 11 bases between. This CDR3 contains 14 residues. Germline V gene lookup returns CDR1 SGHRS and CDR2 YFSETQ. This CDR3 reads CASSFGTPADTQYF. The CDR3 DNA reads TGCGCCAGCAGCTTTGGGACACCCGCAGATACGCAGTATTTT.

The chain uses TRBV11-3 and TRBJ2-1, with 10 bases fitting TRBD1. This CDR3 is 15 amino acids long. Germline values: CDR1 SGHNT, CDR2 YENEEA. With V trimmed by 4 bases and J by 3 bases, 3 bases remained unmatched. CDR3 sequence (DNA): TGTGCCAGCAGCTCCGGACAGGGGGGCTACAATGAGCAGTTCTTC. This encodes CASSSGQGGYNEQFF.

This rearrangement joins TRBV2 to TRBJ1-1; D ambiguous. CDR1 and CDR2 from the germline V gene are SNHLY and FYNNEI. V dropped 2 bases and J dropped 6 bases, with 19 bases sitting between them. CDR3 length: 16 residues. CDR3: CASSETVGPVNPEAFF. DNA of the CDR3: TGTGCCAGCAGTGAAACGGTCGGGCCGGTGAATCCTGAAGCTTTCTTT.

The chain recombines TRBV13 with TRBJ2-7; D not resolved. The CDR3 length is 12 residues. From germline, CDR1 is PRHDT and CDR2 FYEKMQ (reference sequence). V lost 2 bases to trimming and J lost 3 bases, with 5 bases between them. CDR3 sequence: CASSLMYYEQYF. The CDR3, as DNA: TGTGCCAGCAGCTTAATGTACTACGAGCAGTACTTC.

The chain has TRBV28 and TRBJ1-5; D is uncertain. CDR1 is MDHEN, CDR2 SYDVKM, per germline. V shed 7 bases and J shed 7 bases, with 14 bases lying between them. This CDR3 contains 13 residues. Here the CDR3 reads CASILNEGQPQHF. CDR3 coding DNA: TGTGCCAGCATTTTGAACGAGGGACAGCCCCAGCATTTT.

The genes are TRBV30 and TRBJ1-1; maybe TRBD1 (5 bases). Per the germline V gene, CDR1 is GTSNPN and CDR2 is SVGIG (reference sequence). V lost 2 bases and J lost 7, with 14 bases in between. This CDR3 has 13 amino acids. CDR3 in amino acids: CAWSLRDDSEAFF. DNA for the CDR3: TGTGCCTGGAGTCTACGAGACGACAGTGAAGCTTTCTTT.

The chain couples TRBV9 to TRBJ2-3; D is possibly TRBD1 (5 bases). This CDR3 spans 15 amino acids. Germline-derived CDR1 and CDR2 are SGDLS and YYNGEE. V lost 1 base, J lost 2 bases, and 11 bases lay in between. CDR3 sequence: CASSVSPGFTDTQYF. In DNA form, the CDR3 reads TGTGCCAGCAGCGTATCCCCAGGGTTCACAGATACGCAGTATTTT.

The chain recombines TRBV7-9 with TRBJ1-4, with D possibly being TRBD1 (6 bases). Trimming stripped 1 base from V and 2 bases from J, with 17 bases between. The CDR3 runs to 18 residues. Looked up from germline, CDR1 is SEHNR and CDR2 is FQNEAQ (reference sequence). CDR3 protein: CASSLDRVWSSTNEKLFF. The CDR3 DNA reads as TGTGCCAGCAGCTTAGACAGGGTATGGAGTTCGACTAATGAAAAACTGTTTTTT.

The chain links TRBV19 to TRBJ2-3, with D possibly matching TRBD2 (5 bases). The CDR3 has 12 residues. Germline lookup yields CDR1 LNHDA and CDR2 SQIVND (reference sequence). V lost 6 bases and J 3 bases, leaving 7 bases between the germline ends. The CDR3 nucleotides read TGTGCCAGTAGGCCGGGGACAGATACGCAGTATTTT. This gives the protein CASRPGTDTQYF.

This clone was seen only a few times. The chain is built from TRBV5-1 and TRBJ2-5, with D possibly being TRBD2 (5 bases). The CDR3 loop spans 15 amino acids. Germline V gene data show CDR1 as SGHRS and CDR2 as YFSETQ. V was cut by 0 bases and J by 4 bases, with 13 bases left in between. The CDR3 sequence is CASSLGPPGSETQYF. For the CDR3, the DNA is TGCGCCAGCAGCTTGGGCCCACCGGGGTCAGAGACCCAGTACTTC.

The rearrangement joins TRBV9 to TRBJ1-2, with a possible D match to TRBD1 (6 bases). CDR3 length equals 16 residues. Looked up from germline, CDR1 is SGDLS and CDR2 is YYNGEE. Deletions cut 2 bases from V and 4 bases from J, with 18 bases between. The CDR3 nucleotides are TGTGCCAGCAGCGTGGAATCCGGGACAATGCTCTATGGCTACACCTTC. Protein sequence: CASSVESGTMLYGYTF.

The rearrangement links TRBV10-3 to TRBJ2-5, with 7 positions matching TRBD2. The V gene end was trimmed by 8 bases and the J gene end by 2 bases; junction bases not matched to a gene: 11. Germline V gene data show CDR1 as ENHRY and CDR2 as SYGVKD. This CDR3 spans 15 amino acids. In nucleotides, the CDR3 is TGTGCCATCGGGCGGGATAGCGGGCAACAAGAGACCCAGTACTTC. Translated: CAIGRDSGQQETQYF.

The chain joins TRBV4-3 to TRBJ2-5, with 14 bases aligning to TRBD2. This CDR3 has 16 amino acids. Germline CDR1 is LGHNA and CDR2 is YSLEER. V lost 4 bases to trimming and J lost 5 bases; unmatched junction nucleotides: 6. In nucleotides, the CDR3 is TGCGCCAGCAGCCCAGGACTAGCGGGAGGTCGGGAGACCCAGTACTTC. Residues: CASSPGLAGGRETQYF.

The rearrangement joins TRBV11-2 to TRBJ2-6; D ambiguous. Trimming shortened V by 1 base and J by 3 bases, and 10 bases separated the two germline ends. The CDR3 is 16 residues long. CDR1 SGHAT and CDR2 FQNNGV come from the germline V gene. CDR3 sequence (DNA): TGTGCCAGCAGCTTAGTTGTTGGCTTTGGGGCCAACGTCCTGACTTTC. Translation gives CASSLVVGFGANVLTF.

The rearrangement joins TRBV9 to TRBJ1-6; D is uncertain. Trimming left V 4 bases short and J 6 bases short, with 11 bases between. Per the germline V gene, CDR1 is SGDLS and CDR2 is YYNGEE. This CDR3 region has 14 residues. The CDR3 loop reads CASSSRHPNSPLHF. CDR3 nucleotide sequence: TGTGCCAGCAGCTCCAGACATCCTAATTCACCCCTCCACTTT.

The chain couples TRBV19 to TRBJ2-3; 10 nucleotides agree with TRBD2. The CDR3 has 16 amino acids. Germline V gene data show CDR1 as LNHDA and CDR2 as SQIVND (reference sequence). V was pared by 5 bases and J by 5 bases, with 10 bases of the junction left unmatched. The chain's CDR3 is CASSSRTSGERDTQYF. Here the CDR3 DNA reads TGTGCCAGTAGTTCCCGGACTAGCGGAGAAAGAGATACGCAGTATTTT.

This clone was counted between two and nine times. V and J are TRBV11-2 and TRBJ1-1; the D is unclear. V shed 0 bases and J shed 4 bases, with 12 bases lying between them. This CDR3 is 15 amino acids long. CDR1 and CDR2 (germline): SGHAT, FQNNGV. The CDR3 DNA is TGTGCCAGCAGCTTAGATCTTACGGGGTTCACTGAAGCTTTCTTT. This codes for CASSLDLTGFTEAFF.

The genes are TRBV20-1 and TRBJ1-3; D gene uncertain. Germline loops: CDR1 DFQATT, CDR2 SNEGSKA (reference sequence). This CDR3 has 11 amino acids. V was clipped by 0 bases and J by 4 bases, with 1 base between them. The CDR3 reads CSAREGNTIYF. The DNA of the CDR3 is TGCAGTGCTAGAGAAGGAAACACCATATATTTT.

V usage is TRBV5-6 and J usage is TRBJ1-4; D is unresolved. The germline gives CDR1 SGHDT, CDR2 YYEEEE. CDR3 length: 14 amino acids. Trimming removed 4 bases from V and 10 bases from J, with 17 bases in between. The CDR3 protein is CASSPGRIFGKLFF. CDR3 nucleotide sequence: TGTGCCAGCAGCCCTGGGAGGATTTTTGGAAAACTGTTTTTT.

The chain uses TRBV7-2 and TRBJ1-2; 7 nucleotides agree with TRBD1. The CDR3 contains 17 residues. V lost 5 bases, J lost 8 bases, and 20 bases stayed unmatched. The V gene's germline CDR1 is SGHTA and CDR2 FQGNSA. The CDR3 nucleotides read TGTGCCAGCAGCCCGGGTCGGAGGGGGCGCGGAATTGAAGGCTACACCTTC. It yields the protein CASSPGRRGRGIEGYTF. Looking up the rest from reference TRBV7-2 and TRBJ1-2 gives the full variable domain: GAGVSQSPSNKVTEKGKDVELRCDPISGHTALYWYRQSLGQGLEFLIYFQGNSAPDKSGLPSDRFSAERTGGSVSTLTIQRTQQEDSAVYLCASSPGRRGRGIEGYTFGSGTRLTVV.

The chain recombines TRBV5-4 with TRBJ1-3; possibly TRBD1 for D (5 bases). This CDR3 is 16 amino acids long. Trimming stripped 0 bases from V and 2 bases from J, with 12 bases between. Germline V gene lookup returns CDR1 SGHNT and CDR2 YYREEE (reference sequence). CDR3 DNA sequence: TGTGCCAGCAGCTTGGGTAATTCGGGGCCTGGAAACACCATATATTTT. It specifies CASSLGNSGPGNTIYF.

This sequence joins TRBV19 and TRBJ2-5, with D possibly being TRBD2 (6 bases). Germline V gene lookup returns CDR1 LNHDA and CDR2 SQIVND (reference sequence). The V gene lost 7 bases and the J gene lost 6 bases, with 12 bases spanning the gap. The CDR3 runs 12 residues. The CDR3 is CASMGGGKTQYF. CDR3 in DNA: TGTGCCAGTATGGGTGGAGGGAAGACCCAGTACTTC.

This clone was observed a single time. The V gene is TRBV19, the J gene TRBJ2-5; D tentatively reads TRBD1 or TRBD2 (5 bases each). Germline CDR1 is LNHDA and CDR2 is SQIVND (reference sequence). The V gene lost 3 bases and the J gene lost 1 base, with 15 bases spanning the gap. The CDR3 length is 16 residues. CDR3 coding DNA: TGTGCCAGTAGTATGAGGAAGGGACGGCCCCAAGAGACCCAGTACTTC. Translation gives CASSMRKGRPQETQYF.

This clone has a single count. This chain connects TRBV30 to TRBJ2-1; 8 bases match TRBD2. V dropped 3 bases and J dropped 0; count of bases not matched to a gene: 7. The CDR3 has 16 residues. CDR1 is GTSNPN, CDR2 SVGIG, per germline (reference sequence). The CDR3 DNA sequence: TGTGCCTGGAGGGCGGGAGGCCAGAGCTCCTACAATGAGCAGTTCTTC. It encodes CAWRAGGQSSYNEQFF.

This clone has more than one count but fewer than ten. The chain recombines TRBV10-3 with TRBJ1-1, with D uncertain. The germline V gene encodes CDR1 ENHRY and CDR2 SYGVKD. Trimming shortened V by 2 bases and J by 2 bases, and 0 bases separated the two germline ends. The CDR3 is made up of 11 amino acids. CDR3 sequence (DNA): TGTGCCATCAGTGAGAACACTGAAGCTTTCTTT. This sequence encodes CAISENTEAFF.

The gene calls are TRBV7-9 and TRBJ1-2; D may be TRBD1 (5 bases). Germline CDR1 SEHNR, CDR2 FQNEAQ (reference sequence). CDR3 length: 15 residues. The V end lost 5 bases, the J end lost 8 bases, and 21 bases lay between the germline ends. The CDR3 reads CASSPREGRRIGYTF. The CDR3 coding sequence is TGTGCCAGCAGCCCCCGCGAGGGACGGAGGATCGGCTACACCTTC.

With respect to this clone: One end of the junction is discordant with germline, which a read error may explain. The chain couples TRBV29-1 to TRBJ2-4; D ambiguous. This CDR3 spans 8 amino acids. Germline-derived CDR1 and CDR2 are SQVTM and ANQGSEA. Here the CDR3 DNA reads TGCAGCGTTGATTCCAAAAACTTC. It yields the protein CSVDSKNF.